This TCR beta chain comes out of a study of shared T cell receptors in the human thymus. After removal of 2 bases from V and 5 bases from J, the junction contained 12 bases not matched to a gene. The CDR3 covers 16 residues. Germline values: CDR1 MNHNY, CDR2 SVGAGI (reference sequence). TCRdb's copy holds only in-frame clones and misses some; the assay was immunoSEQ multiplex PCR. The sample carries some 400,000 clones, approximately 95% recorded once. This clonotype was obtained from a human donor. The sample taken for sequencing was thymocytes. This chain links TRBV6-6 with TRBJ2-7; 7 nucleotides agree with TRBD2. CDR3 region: CASSYLRRGGQDEQYF. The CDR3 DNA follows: TGTGCCAGCAGTTACCTCCGACGGGGAGGGCAGGACGAGCAGTACTTC.